Here is one TCR beta chain with its context. Its antigen remains unknown. CDR3 length equals 15 residues. V shed 4 bases, J shed 5 bases, and the junction held 8 bases outside the gene matches. Germline assignment: CDR1 WNHNN and CDR2 SYGVQD (reference sequence). Profiled with immunoSEQ multiplex PCR; TCRdb holds only in-frame clones, not every one. Counted here are approximately 38,000 clones, 70% to 90% occurring once; the ten biggest clones make up less than 10%. The entry originates in a study of CD4 T cells in relation to SARS-CoV-2 and coronaviruses. For the study at large: Shared crossreactive spike epitopes were mapped to their HLA restriction. Points from the study as a whole: SARS-CoV-2-driven expansion was significantly weaker in crossreactive than monoreactive clones.

The V gene is TRBV10-1, the J gene TRBJ2-5, with 9 bases matching TRBD1. The sample consisted of memory CD4+ T cells from PBMCs. The clonotype originates from an adult with COVID-19. The CDR3 is CASSVGTGLSETQYF. CDR3 nucleotide sequence: TGCGCCAGCAGTGTGGGGACAGGGCTTTCGGAGACCCAGTACTTC.